The clone carrying this T cell receptor beta chain was detected many times. This entry belongs to a study of T-cell reconstitution after alpha-beta-depleted transplantation in children. This sample's TCRbeta library carried unique molecular identifier barcodes. Each CDR3 protein is one row after TCRdb ran MiXCR on the PCR reads. The sample shows roughly 7,900 distinct CDR3 sequences, about 13% of them seen only once. V lost 3 bases and J 2 bases, leaving 8 bases between the germline ends. The CDR3 sequence is 15 residues long. The sample in question was PBMCs, mostly from graft donor cells, obtained 60 days after TCRalphabeta/CD19-depleted stem cell transplant. The genes are TRBV12-3 or TRBV12-4 and TRBJ1-6; D call uncertain. The sequence was collected from a patient between 2 and 10 years old who had a stem cell transplant for inherited bone marrow failure, so the T cells may come from the graft donor. The CDR3 is CASSFGGTYNSPLHF. In DNA form, the CDR3 reads TGTGCCAGCAGTTTTGGAGGGACCTATAATTCACCCCTCCACTTT.